This entry describes one T cell receptor beta chain. Its antigen remains unidentified. These data are taken from a study of T-cell memory formation after mild COVID-19. Study observations and caveats: CD4+ bias marked clones expanding day 15 to 37, unlike balanced contracting clones.

TCRdb redid the calling of the 5' RACE reads with MiXCR, one entry per CDR3 protein. The data hold around 310,000 distinct CDR3 sequences, with roughly 15% observed a single time. Trimming removed 3 bases from V and 1 base from J, with 10 bases in between. Germline CDR1 MNHEY, CDR2 SMNVEV (reference sequence). The length of the CDR3 is 15 residues. The chain is built from TRBV27 and TRBJ1-5; TRBD1 is a possible D gene (6 bases). This receptor was identified in a man aged 18 to 30 who had mild COVID-19 (a few samples of this study predate the infection). Cell type and time point are not known. Input material: PBMCs or a T cell subset sorted from them (not recorded which). The CDR3 loop is CASSFSGASNQPQHF. The CDR3 nucleotides read TGTGCCAGCAGTTTCTCAGGGGCGAGCAATCAGCCCCAGCATTTT.